This TCR beta chain is from a study of T cells in localized non-small cell lung cancer (dated by TCRdb to about 2020). General notes on the study: The study analyzed T cell repertoires of 236 early-stage NSCLC patients, comparing tumors and uninvolved tumor-adjacent lungs. The cohort comprised around 240 treatment-naïve NSCLC patients with resected, localized lung tumors. A mean age of around 66 years was recorded for the NSCLC patients, of whom approximately 130 were male and 95 to 110 were female.

The immunoSEQ Assay was used to sequence TCR beta CDR3 regions from DNA. The authors processed their data as follows. T cell density was computed as TCR beta template counts normalized to usable DNA estimated by amplifying housekeeping genes. Richness was estimated using the preseqR package, with extrapolation to 400,000 templates for PBMC samples and to 120,000 templates for tissue samples. Clonality was taken to be one minus Pielou's evenness. To identify tissue-enriched TCRs, differential abundance testing was run on productive amino-acid clonotypes with a minimum total count of 5 and an alpha of 0.1. The Jaccard Index and the Morisita Overlap Index were used to measure repertoire overlap between compartments. GLIPH clustered TCR beta CDR3s with public tetramer-defined viral CDR3s; viral motifs required at least three viral sequences plus V-gene enrichment. Held by TCRdb, this immuneACCESS table contains in-frame sequences only and omits some clones. Under half of the omission traces to an unresolved V gene where checked; the cause of the rest is unknown. V and J calls and clone size are as listed in that table; D and trimming were resolved from the DNA. The sample table lists around 8,000 clones, 23% of them with a count of one. The top ten hold 3.6% of the sample.

At diagnosis, peripheral blood, uninvolved tumor-adjacent lung and tumor were collected and stored as a combination of fresh-frozen and FFPE material. The CDR3 contains 14 residues, cysteine and phenylalanine counted. Kept here is only the CDR3 DNA, which spans 42 bases and is read in frame from base 1. Trimming removed 5 bases from V and 0 bases from J, leaving 10 bases between the germline ends. CDR1 and CDR2 (SGHNT, YENEEA) derive from the germline V gene. The full study reports these points: Because multi-region tumor sequencing was not done, intratumor heterogeneity could not be ruled out. Uninvolved tumor-adjacent lung showed the highest T cell clonality, higher than tumor, which suggests more focused antigenic responses in the uninvolved tumor-adjacent lung. Longer overall survival was associated with higher T cell density in blood, whereas shorter survival was associated with higher clonality in adjacent lung. A median of approximately 55 of the top 100 tumor clones were detected in paired uninvolved adjacent lung, and approximately 28 of these tumor clones were also found among the top 100 clones of the paired uninvolved adjacent lung. Because of the exploratory design, TCR variables were selected using unadjusted p-values without false-discovery rate correction.

This clone was detected only a few times. The specificity of this receptor is unknown. Base qualities were left out, and no much larger clone turns up one base away. Sequencing was performed on lung tumor tissue, taken before any cancer treatment. Recombination connected TRBV11-3 to TRBJ1-1; the D gene remains uncertain. This TCR derives from a man between 40 and 70 years old with stage III squamous cell lung carcinoma. Here is the DNA: TGTGCCAGCAGCCCCACCTGGGTGAACACTGAAGCTTTCTTT. Its translation reads: CASSPTWVNTEAFF.